These T cell receptor beta chains were read from a single sample in a study of blood T cells in healthy people across ages. TCRdb fed the 5' RACE reads into MiXCR, producing one record per CDR3 protein. The repertoire holds about 690,000 distinct CDR3 sequences, with roughly 41% as singletons. Material for sequencing was blood. All receptors come from a man older than 75 in good health. Each CDR3 is given with its conserved first and last residue. D genes are given only for firm matches. Clone size appears in some rows only: once, few, many, or a class for an expanded clone.

J gene	V gene	D gene	clone size	CDR3 DNA	CDR3 protein
TRBJ2-5	TRBV11-2	.	.	TGTGCCAGCAGCTTCAAGGAAGGTTGGGTTAATGGGGAGACCCAGTACTTC	CASSFKEGWVNGETQYF
TRBJ2-1	TRBV28	.	few	TGTGCCAGCAGTTTTCCCGGGGGCAATGAGCAGTTCTTC	CASSFPGGNEQFF
TRBJ1-2	TRBV28	TRBD1	.	TGTGCCAGCAGTCTTACCCCGGACAGGGCGATGAATGGCTACACCTTC	CASSLTPDRAMNGYTF
TRBJ1-2	TRBV20-1	.	.	TGCAGTGCTAGAGATCCGGCGGAACGCTATGGCTACACCTTC	CSARDPAERYGYTF
TRBJ2-7	TRBV20-1	TRBD2	.	TGCAGTGCTAGACCTCCACTAGCGAGAGGTTACGAGCAGTACTTC	CSARPPLARGYEQYF
TRBJ2-2	TRBV20-1	TRBD2	.	TGCAGTGCTAGAGTAAGGACTAGGAGAACCGGGGAGCTGTTTTTT	CSARVRTRRTGELFF
TRBJ1-5	TRBV4-3	.	few	TGCGCCAGCAGCCCGACTCCGGAGGACAGCAATCAGCCCCAGCATTTT	CASSPTPEDSNQPQHF
TRBJ2-7	TRBV7-3	.	many	TGTGCCAGCAGCCCGGGACCCACCTACGAGCAGTACTTC	CASSPGPTYEQYF
TRBJ2-1	TRBV7-3	.	.	TGTGCCAGCAGCTTACTTCAGGGAGCCTCGTACAATGAGCAGTTCTTC	CASSLLQGASYNEQFF
TRBJ1-6	TRBV7-2	TRBD1	.	TGTGCCAGCAGCTTGAGGGGACAGTCCTCACCCCTCCACTTT	CASSLRGQSSPLHF
TRBJ2-4	TRBV7-8	.	few	TGTGCCAGCAGCCCCCAGGGATCCTTATCCAAAAACATTCAGTACTTC	CASSPQGSLSKNIQYF
TRBJ2-3	TRBV20-1	.	few	TGCAGTGCTAGAGATCCGGCCGATTTTAGCACAGATACGCAGTATTTT	CSARDPADFSTDTQYF
TRBJ1-3	TRBV5-1	.	.	TGCGCCAGCAGCCGAGAGGGGTCTGGAAACACCATATATTTT	CASSREGSGNTIYF
TRBJ2-7	TRBV10-3	.	.	TGTGCCGTCAGCGAGGACAGAAATAAGTACGAGCAGTACTTC	CAVSEDRNKYEQYF
TRBJ2-4	TRBV12-3/TRBV12-4	.	.	TGTGCCAGCAGTTCCCCCAGGGTCGAAGAGCCGTACTTC	CASSSPRVEEPYF
TRBJ2-2	TRBV3-1	TRBD2	.	TGTGCCAGCAGCCAAGCGGGGAGCGGGAGAACCGGGGAGCTGTTTTTT	CASSQAGSGRTGELFF
TRBJ2-7	TRBV7-2	TRBD2	.	TGTGCCAGCAGAGGAGGACTAGCGGGGGGTGGTGAGCAGTACTTC	CASRGGLAGGGEQYF
TRBJ2-5	TRBV28	.	many	TGTGCCTCTTTGGGGGAGACCCAGTACTTC	CASLGETQYF
TRBJ2-5	TRBV5-1	TRBD2	.	TGCGCCAGCAGCTATGCCGGGACTAGCGGGATGCAGACCCAGTACTTC	CASSYAGTSGMQTQYF
TRBJ1-2	TRBV9	.	.	TGTGCCAGCAGCGTTGTAGGGCGCGATGGCTACACCTTC	CASSVVGRDGYTF
TRBJ2-1	TRBV6-2/TRBV6-3	TRBD1	.	TGTGCCAGCAGTCGGGGACAGGCCCCCTACAATGAGCAGTTCTTC	CASSRGQAPYNEQFF
TRBJ1-6	TRBV10-2	TRBD1	few	TGCGCCAGCAGTGTCCCGGGACAGGGCAGGCCCTATAATTCACCCCTCCACTTT	CASSVPGQGRPYNSPLHF
TRBJ2-3	TRBV6-2/TRBV6-3	.	few	TGTGCCAGCAGTTACTCGAGCGTACCCGCCCGAGATACGCAGTATTTT	CASSYSSVPARDTQYF
TRBJ1-2	TRBV20-1	TRBD1	.	TGCAGTGCTGCCCAGACAGGGAGGTCCTATGGCTACACCTTC	CSAAQTGRSYGYTF
TRBJ2-7	TRBV10-2	.	.	TGCGCCAGCTTGTCGGGACCTGACTACGAGCAGTACTTC	CASLSGPDYEQYF
TRBJ2-7	TRBV29-1	TRBD1	.	TGCAGCGTGGCCGGGACAGGGGAAGACTACGAGCAGTACTTC	CSVAGTGEDYEQYF
TRBJ1-2	TRBV6-5	.	few	TGTGCCAGCAGTAATTCTCAGGGTCTCGACGGCTACACCTTC	CASSNSQGLDGYTF
TRBJ2-7	TRBV11-2	.	.	TGTGCCAGCAGCTTAGTCTCCATCAGCGACAGGACCTACGAGCAGTACTTC	CASSLVSISDRTYEQYF
TRBJ2-6	TRBV7-2	TRBD2	few	TGTGCCAGCAGCCCTAGCGGGGGTAGCTCTGGGGCCAACGTCCTGACTTTC	CASSPSGGSSGANVLTF
TRBJ2-7	TRBV7-9	.	few	TGTGCCAGCAGCTTAGAAACTCCTTTTGAGCAGTACTTC	CASSLETPFEQYF
TRBJ1-2	TRBV20-1	TRBD1	many	TGCAGTGCTAGTATCAGGGGGCGGCCCCGAAACTATGGCTACACCTTC	CSASIRGRPRNYGYTF
TRBJ2-5	TRBV7-2	.	.	TGTGCCAGCAGCACCTCTAACCAAGAGACCCAGTACTTC	CASSTSNQETQYF
TRBJ2-3	TRBV27	.	few	TGTGCCAGCAGCCCCCAGGGTGGGGGGCCTCGCACAGATACGCAGTATTTT	CASSPQGGGPRTDTQYF
TRBJ2-1	TRBV6-2/TRBV6-3	.	.	TGTGCCAGCAGTCTTCCGGGACCCCAAGGATACAATGAGCAGTTCTTC	CASSLPGPQGYNEQFF
TRBJ1-5	TRBV7-2	TRBD1	.	TGTGCCAGCAGCTTCCAGGGGACAGGGGGTCAGCCCCAGCATTTT	CASSFQGTGGQPQHF
TRBJ2-7	TRBV4-1	.	.	TGCGCCAGCAGCCAAGAAGGGCAAGGGATTTGGAGCGCTTCCTACGAGCAGTACTTC	CASSQEGQGIWSASYEQYF
TRBJ1-1	TRBV10-1	TRBD1	few	TGCGCCAGCAGTGATGGATTTGGGATGGGACAGGGTAACACTGAAGCTTTCTTT	CASSDGFGMGQGNTEAFF
TRBJ2-5	TRBV7-2	TRBD2	.	TGTGCCAGCAGCTCTAGCGGGAGAGCCGAGACCCAGTACTTC	CASSSSGRAETQYF
TRBJ1-2	TRBV20-1	.	.	TGCAGTGCTAGAGCTCCCAGCAGGGAGACTAACTATGGCTACACCTTC	CSARAPSRETNYGYTF
TRBJ2-5	TRBV20-1	.	.	TGCAGTGCTAGAGAGAGTCGGGGTAGGGGAGAGACCCAGTACTTC	CSARESRGRGETQYF
TRBJ2-7	TRBV4-2	TRBD2	.	TGTGCCAGCAGCCAAGATCGGGGACTAGAAATCCCCTACGAGCAGTACTTC	CASSQDRGLEIPYEQYF
TRBJ2-5	TRBV12-1	.	.	TGTGCCAGCAGCTTTGACCAGGTCGGGACCCAGTACTTC	CASSFDQVGTQYF
TRBJ1-2	TRBV29-1	TRBD1	.	TGCAGCGCATCCGGGACAGGGGTGGGAGGCCACACCTTC	CSASGTGVGGHTF
TRBJ2-1	TRBV4-1	TRBD1	many	TGCGCCAGCAGCCCTCTGACAGGGGTACCTTACAATGAGCAGTTCTTC	CASSPLTGVPYNEQFF
TRBJ2-7	TRBV7-8	.	.	TGTGCCAGCAGCATCAGCAGCCTAAGCTCCTACGAGCAGTACTTC	CASSISSLSSYEQYF
TRBJ2-7	TRBV7-8	TRBD2	few	TGTGCCAGCAGCTTGAGGGAGGGTTCCTACGAGCAGTACTTC	CASSLREGSYEQYF
TRBJ2-7	TRBV5-1	.	many	TGCGCCAGCAGCACTACAATTGGCCCCTACGAGCAGTACTTC	CASSTTIGPYEQYF
TRBJ2-1	TRBV27	TRBD2	.	TGTGCCAGCATGAGAAGCCGGGCGGGAGCCTACGAGCAGTTCTTC	CASMRSRAGAYEQFF